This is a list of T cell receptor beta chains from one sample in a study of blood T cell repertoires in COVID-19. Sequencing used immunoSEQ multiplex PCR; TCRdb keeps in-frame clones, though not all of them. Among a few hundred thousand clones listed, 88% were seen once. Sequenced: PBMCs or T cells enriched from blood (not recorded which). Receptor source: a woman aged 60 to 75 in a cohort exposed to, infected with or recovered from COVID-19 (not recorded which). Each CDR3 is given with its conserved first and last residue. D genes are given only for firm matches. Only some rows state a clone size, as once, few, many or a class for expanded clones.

DNA: TGTGCCAGCAGTTTATCGATCGGAGCCGGCCAGCCCCAGCATTTT; CDR3: CASSLSIGAGQPQHF; V: TRBV27; J: TRBJ1-5; D: .; size: few
DNA: TGTGCCAGCAGTTCGACAGGGAGATTTGGCTACACCTTC; CDR3: CASSSTGRFGYTF; V: TRBV6-5; J: TRBJ1-2; D: TRBD1; size: once
DNA: TGCGCCAGCGGTGGCGCGGGACCCTACAATGAGCAGTTCTTC; CDR3: CASGGAGPYNEQFF; V: TRBV10-2; J: TRBJ2-1; D: .; size: .
DNA: TGCGCCAGCAGCTTGGTATTCGGAGCTAGCGGGAGGAAAACGGCCTACAATGAGCAGTTCTTC; CDR3: CASSLVFGASGRKTAYNEQFF; V: TRBV5-1; J: TRBJ2-1; D: TRBD2; size: .
DNA: TGTGCCAGCAGCGTAGAGGCTAGCGGGAGTCGTGCAGATACGCAGTATTTT; CDR3: CASSVEASGSRADTQYF; V: TRBV9; J: TRBJ2-3; D: TRBD2; size: .
DNA: TGTGCCAGCAGCTGGGGCCCGACAGCAAAAGAGACCCAGTACTTC; CDR3: CASSWGPTAKETQYF; V: TRBV5-6; J: TRBJ2-5; D: .; size: .
DNA: TGTGCCAGTAGTATTATCGGACAGGGGGCAGGAAATGAGCAGTTCTTC; CDR3: CASSIIGQGAGNEQFF; V: TRBV19; J: TRBJ2-1; D: TRBD1; size: .
DNA: TGTGCCAGCAGCTTCCTAGCGGGGTCGGGGACCGGGGAGCTGTTTTTT; CDR3: CASSFLAGSGTGELFF; V: TRBV7-2; J: TRBJ2-2; D: TRBD2; size: .
DNA: TGTGCCAGCAGTTTCCACAGCGGGAGCTTAGGAGCCAAAAACATTCAGTACTTC; CDR3: CASSFHSGSLGAKNIQYF; V: TRBV28; J: TRBJ2-4; D: TRBD2; size: .
DNA: TGTGCCAGCAGCTTAGGGACAGCCCTAAGCAATCAGCCCCAGCATTTT; CDR3: CASSLGTALSNQPQHF; V: TRBV7-8; J: TRBJ1-5; D: .; size: .
DNA: TGTGCCAGCAGTTACTCGACGGACAGGGGTGAAGCTTTCTTT; CDR3: CASSYSTDRGEAFF; V: TRBV6-5; J: TRBJ1-1; D: TRBD1; size: .
DNA: TGCAGCGTGGGACTAGCCTCCTACGAGCAGTACTTC; CDR3: CSVGLASYEQYF; V: TRBV29-1; J: TRBJ2-7; D: TRBD2; size: .
DNA: TGTGCCAGCAGTTTCCTTCCGGGACAGGCCTTTAAGTACGAGCAGTACTTC; CDR3: CASSFLPGQAFKYEQYF; V: TRBV28; J: TRBJ2-7; D: TRBD1; size: .
DNA: TGCGCCAGCAGCTCTGTAAGGGGAGGGAGCACTGAAGCTTTCTTT; CDR3: CASSSVRGGSTEAFF; V: TRBV5-1; J: TRBJ1-1; D: .; size: .
DNA: TGTGCCAGCTCACCCCTCGACAGGTCAAACTACGAGCAGTACTTC; CDR3: CASSPLDRSNYEQYF; V: TRBV18; J: TRBJ2-7; D: .; size: .
DNA: TGTGCCAGTAGTCCGGGACAGGTGGGCGAAAATACGCAGTATTTT; CDR3: CASSPGQVGENTQYF; V: TRBV19; J: TRBJ2-3; D: TRBD1; size: .
DNA: TGTGCCAGCAGCTTGCGGACAGGGGGCGCGGGGGAGCTGTTTTTT; CDR3: CASSLRTGGAGELFF; V: TRBV9; J: TRBJ2-2; D: TRBD1; size: .
DNA: TGTGCCACCAGCAGAGTCCGGTTGAGTGACGAGCAGTACTTC; CDR3: CATSRVRLSDEQYF; V: TRBV15; J: TRBJ2-7; D: .; size: .
DNA: TGTGCCAGTAGATTAAACCCGACAGGGAAGAGGAGTCTCTCTGGAAACACCATATATTTT; CDR3: CASRLNPTGKRSLSGNTIYF; V: TRBV19; J: TRBJ1-3; D: TRBD1; size: .
DNA: TGTGCCAGCAGTGATAGGACAGGGGAACCTGAAGCTTTCTTT; CDR3: CASSDRTGEPEAFF; V: TRBV2; J: TRBJ1-1; D: TRBD1; size: .
DNA: TGTGCCACCAGCTTCTCGACAGGGGAGGGTTACGAGCAGTACTTC; CDR3: CATSFSTGEGYEQYF; V: TRBV15; J: TRBJ2-7; D: .; size: .
DNA: TGCAGCGTTGAGTTCAGTATCCGAAACACTGAAGCTTTCTTT; CDR3: CSVEFSIRNTEAFF; V: TRBV29-1; J: TRBJ1-1; D: .; size: .
DNA: TGCGCCAGCAAGATTAGCGTCGACTCCCGGACCTACGAGCAGTACTTC; CDR3: CASKISVDSRTYEQYF; V: TRBV5-1; J: TRBJ2-7; D: .; size: .
DNA: TGTGCCAGCAGCCGGGGCGGACAGGGCACCTACGAGCAGTACTTC; CDR3: CASSRGGQGTYEQYF; V: TRBV5-6; J: TRBJ2-7; D: TRBD1; size: .
DNA: TGTGCCAGCAGCCGGACCGGGACTTCCCTCGAGCAGTACTTC; CDR3: CASSRTGTSLEQYF; V: TRBV5-6; J: TRBJ2-7; D: .; size: few
DNA: TGTGCCTGGAGTAGGGCGACAGGGGGCAATCAGCCCCAGCATTTT; CDR3: CAWSRATGGNQPQHF; V: TRBV30; J: TRBJ1-5; D: TRBD1; size: .
DNA: TGCGCCAGCAGCTTGGAACCGGGGACAGTCACTGAAGCTTTCTTT; CDR3: CASSLEPGTVTEAFF; V: TRBV5-1; J: TRBJ1-1; D: TRBD1; size: .
DNA: TGTGCCAGCCGACTCTTAGCGGACACCGGGGAGCTGTTTTTT; CDR3: CASRLLADTGELFF; V: TRBV2; J: TRBJ2-2; D: .; size: .
DNA: TGTGCCATCAGCAGACAGGGGCCCTCCAATACTGAAGCTTTCTTT; CDR3: CAISRQGPSNTEAFF; V: TRBV10-3; J: TRBJ1-1; D: TRBD1; size: .
DNA: TGTGCCAGCAGCCCTACAGGGACAGGGTTACTTTTTAGCACAGATACGCAGTATTTT; CDR3: CASSPTGTGLLFSTDTQYF; V: TRBV7-2; J: TRBJ2-3; D: TRBD1; size: .
DNA: TGCAGTGCTAGGAAGGCAGGTGGCTACACCTTC; CDR3: CSARKAGGYTF; V: TRBV20-1; J: TRBJ1-2; D: .; size: .
DNA: TGCAGCGTTGAGGGCGGGGGAGGGCAGCCCCAGCATTTT; CDR3: CSVEGGGGQPQHF; V: TRBV29-1; J: TRBJ1-5; D: .; size: .
DNA: TGTGCCAGCAGGGCCCCGGCCAACGTCCTGACTTTC; CDR3: CASRAPANVLTF; V: TRBV11-2; J: TRBJ2-6; D: .; size: .
DNA: TGTGCCAGCAGTGCCAGGAGCGGGAACTACAATGAGCAGTTCTTC; CDR3: CASSARSGNYNEQFF; V: TRBV2; J: TRBJ2-1; D: TRBD2; size: .
DNA: TGTGCCAGCAGCCGTCTAGCCAAAAACATTCAGTACTTC; CDR3: CASSRLAKNIQYF; V: TRBV12-3/TRBV12-4; J: TRBJ2-4; D: .; size: .